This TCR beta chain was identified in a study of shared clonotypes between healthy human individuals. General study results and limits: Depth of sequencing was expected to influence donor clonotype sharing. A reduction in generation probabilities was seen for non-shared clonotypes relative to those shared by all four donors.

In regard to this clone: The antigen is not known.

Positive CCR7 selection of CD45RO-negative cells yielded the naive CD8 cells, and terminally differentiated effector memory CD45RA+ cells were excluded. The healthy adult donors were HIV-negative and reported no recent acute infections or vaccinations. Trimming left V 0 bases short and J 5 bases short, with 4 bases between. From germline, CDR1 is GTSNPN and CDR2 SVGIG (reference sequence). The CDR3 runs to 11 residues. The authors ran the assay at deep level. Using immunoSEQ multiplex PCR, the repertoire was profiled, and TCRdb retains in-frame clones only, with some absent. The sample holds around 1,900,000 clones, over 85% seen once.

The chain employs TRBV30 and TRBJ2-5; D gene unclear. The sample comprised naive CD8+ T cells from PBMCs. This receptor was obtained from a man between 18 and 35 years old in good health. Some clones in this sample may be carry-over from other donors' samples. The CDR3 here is CAWSVSETQYF. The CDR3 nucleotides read TGTGCCTGGAGTGTAAGCGAGACCCAGTACTTC.